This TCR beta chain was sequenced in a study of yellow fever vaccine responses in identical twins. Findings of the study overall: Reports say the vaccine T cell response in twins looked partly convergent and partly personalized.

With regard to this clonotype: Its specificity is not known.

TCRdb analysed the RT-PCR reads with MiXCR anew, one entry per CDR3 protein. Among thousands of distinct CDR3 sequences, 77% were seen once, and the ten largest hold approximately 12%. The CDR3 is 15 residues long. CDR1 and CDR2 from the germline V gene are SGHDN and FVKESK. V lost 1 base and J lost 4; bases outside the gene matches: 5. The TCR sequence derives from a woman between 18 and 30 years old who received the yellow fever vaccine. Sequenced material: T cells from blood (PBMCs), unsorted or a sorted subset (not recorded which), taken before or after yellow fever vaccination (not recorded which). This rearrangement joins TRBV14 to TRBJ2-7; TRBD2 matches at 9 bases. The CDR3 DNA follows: TGTGCCAGCAGCCAAGCCCTAGCGGGATCTTACGAGCAGTACTTC. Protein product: CASSQALAGSYEQYF.